These 15 T cell receptor beta chains share one sample of origin, sequenced in a study of T cells in Graves' hyperthyroidism and ophthalmopathy. Authors of the study amplified TCR beta CDR3 regions from RNA transcripts. Using the HTBI primer set, a first-round RT-PCR was run on the TCR CDR3. A single record per CDR3 protein comes from TCRdb applying MiXCR to the multiplex PCR reads. The sample contains roughly 500,000 distinct CDR3 sequences, 15% to 20% of which appear only once. The sample taken for sequencing was blood. These receptors all stem from a woman in her twenties or thirties with Graves' ophthalmopathy.

This clonotype was seen at least ten times. DNA for the CDR3: TGCAGTGCTAGTAAGGGGACAGGGTGGAACACTGAAGCTTTCTTT. It yields the protein CSASKGTGWNTEAFF. V usage is TRBV20-1 and J usage is TRBJ1-1; 9 bases are a match to TRBD1. CDR3 length: 15 residues. Trimming cost V 3 bases and J 1 base; bases outside gene matches: 6. Germline V gene sequence: CDR1 DFQATT, CDR2 SNEGSKA (reference sequence).

Only a few counts were recorded for this clonotype. The chain carries TRBV14 and TRBJ1-6, with D possibly being TRBD1 (6 bases). With 4 bases removed from V and 4 bases from J, the gap between germline ends came to 14 bases. The CDR3 extends over 16 amino acids. Germline CDR1 and CDR2: SGHDN and FVKESK. CDR3 sequence (DNA): TGTGCCAGCAGCCTCACCGGGACACGGTATAATTCACCCCTCCACTTT. This encodes CASSLTGTRYNSPLHF. Based on the CDR3 plus reference TRBV14 and TRBJ1-6, the full variable domain is EAGVTQFPSHSVIEKGQTVTLRCDPISGHDNLYWYRRVMGKEIKFLLHFVKESKQDESGMPNNRFLAERTGGTYSTLKVQPAELEDSGVYFCASSLTGTRYNSPLHFGNGTRLTVT.

This clonotype has just a few counts. The chain has TRBV7-9 and TRBJ1-6; D may be TRBD1 (6 bases). Germline values: CDR1 SEHNR, CDR2 FQNEAQ (reference sequence). V lost 4 bases to trimming and J lost 7 bases, with 11 bases between them. The CDR3 has 14 amino acids. The CDR3 reads CASSSGQPNSPLHF. As DNA, the CDR3 is TGTGCCAGCAGCTCAGGACAGCCAAATTCACCCCTCCACTTT. Supplemented by reference TRBV7-9 and TRBJ1-6, the full variable domain reads DTGVSQNPRHKITKRGQNVTFRCDPISEHNRLYWYRQTLGQGPEFLTYFQNEAQLEKSRLLSDRFSAERPKGSFSTLEIQRTEQGDSAMYLCASSSGQPNSPLHFGNGTRLTVT.

There are a few counts of this clonotype. The J gene is TRBJ2-2, the V gene TRBV19; tentative D call: TRBD1 (5 bases). The germline CDR1 and CDR2 sequences are LNHDA and SQIVND (reference sequence). The CDR3 covers 15 residues. The ends were cut back, 3 bases at V and 7 bases at J, with 15 bases in the middle. The CDR3 spells CASSIIDSVGGELFF. Written as DNA, the CDR3 is TGTGCCAGTAGTATTATTGACAGTGTCGGCGGGGAGCTGTTTTTT. The full variable domain, completed using reference TRBV19 and TRBJ2-2, is DGGITQSPKYLFRKEGQNVTLSCEQNLNHDAMYWYRQDPGQGLRLIYYSQIVNDFQKGDIAEGYSVSREKKESFPLTVTSAQKNPTAFYLCASSIIDSVGGELFFGEGSRLTVL.

This sequence joins TRBV6-6 and TRBJ1-5, with D possibly matching TRBD1 (5 bases). The CDR3 is 14 amino acids. The germline V gene encodes CDR1 MNHNY and CDR2 SVGAGI (reference sequence). V was pared by 2 bases and J by 4 bases, with 9 bases between. This chain's CDR3 is CASSYRTHNQPQHF. The CDR3 region has the DNA TGTGCCAGCAGTTACAGGACACATAATCAGCCCCAGCATTTT.

The sample holds many counts of this clonotype. J is TRBJ2-3 and V is TRBV20-1; 7 bases agree with TRBD2. Per germline, CDR1 DFQATT and CDR2 SNEGSKA (reference sequence). Trimming at V came to 0 bases and at J to 4 bases, leaving 7 bases not matched to a gene. The CDR3 contains 15 residues. The CDR3, as DNA: TGCAGTGCTAGAGATCCCCTAGCGGCCTCAGATACGCAGTATTTT. It encodes CSARDPLAASDTQYF.

This clonotype was seen repeatedly, ten times or more. The chain links TRBV5-1 to TRBJ2-3; a possible D gene is TRBD2 (6 bases). Germline CDR1 SGHRS, CDR2 YFSETQ. Trimming removed 3 bases at V and 2 bases at J, with 19 bases between. The CDR3 totals 17 residues. CDR3 residues: CASSWMGRSGHTDTQYF. DNA of the CDR3: TGCGCCAGCAGCTGGATGGGCCGTAGCGGTCACACAGATACGCAGTATTTT.

This clonotype was picked up many times. The CDR3 loop is CSASDGGNEQFF. DNA of the CDR3: TGCAGTGCTAGTGACGGTGGAAATGAGCAGTTCTTC. The chain employs TRBV20-1 and TRBJ2-1; D unclear. CDR3 length: 12 amino acids. Germline values: CDR1 DFQATT, CDR2 SNEGSKA (reference sequence). The V end lost 3 bases, the J end lost 7 bases, and 10 bases lay between the germline ends.

Concerning this clonotype itself: Being one base from a much bigger clone, this may be a read error. The chain uses TRBV27 and TRBJ2-7; D may be TRBD1 (6 bases). The J call may be faulty, since TRBJ2-1 better matches the DNA end. Germline V lookup: CDR1 MNHEY, CDR2 SMNVEV (reference sequence). The CDR3 length is 13 residues. Here the CDR3 DNA reads TGTGCCAGGGGGGCACTTCCCAACTACGAGCAGTTCTTC. This sequence encodes CARGALPNYEQFF.

This chain links TRBV11-2 with TRBJ1-5; perhaps TRBD1 as D (6 bases). The length of the CDR3 is 13 residues. Germline CDR1 and CDR2: SGHAT and FQNNGV. V lost 5 bases and J 6 bases, leaving 11 bases between the germline ends. Written as DNA, the CDR3 is TGTGCCAGCAGCCCCGAACAGGGTCAGCCCCAGCATTTT. Translated: CASSPEQGQPQHF.

This clonotype was picked up many times. The chain employs TRBV6-5 and TRBJ2-1; D gene ambiguous. The V and J ends lost 0 bases and 9 bases respectively, with 9 bases between them. The CDR3 consists of 13 residues. Looked up from germline, CDR1 is MNHEY and CDR2 is SVGAGI. The CDR3 loop reads CASSYSVRSEQFF. The DNA of the CDR3 is TGTGCCAGCAGTTACTCGGTTAGGAGTGAGCAGTTCTTC.

This clonotype occurred many times. The chain employs TRBV20-1 and TRBJ1-1; D call uncertain. The germline V gene has CDR1 DFQATT and CDR2 SNEGSKA (reference sequence). This CDR3 region has 13 residues. V lost 6 bases, J lost 0 bases, and 11 bases lay in between. As DNA, the CDR3 is TGCAGTGCCCATACTAAGGTGAACACTGAAGCTTTCTTT. It specifies CSAHTKVNTEAFF.

This clonotype was observed at least ten times. V and J are TRBV29-1 and TRBJ2-5, with D tentatively TRBD2 (5 bases). The CDR3 is made up of 15 amino acids. CDR1 and CDR2 from the germline V gene are SQVTM and ANQGSEA. The germline V and J ends were trimmed by 0 bases and 5 bases, with 16 bases remaining between them. The CDR3 spells CSVEDPEGLLETQYF. The CDR3 DNA reads as TGCAGCGTTGAAGATCCCGAAGGACTCTTGGAGACCCAGTACTTC.

The rearrangement uses TRBV6-6 and TRBJ1-2, with D unclear. V gave up 1 base and J gave up 3 bases, with 6 bases separating them. Germline CDR1 and CDR2: MNHNY and SVGAGI (reference sequence). The length of the CDR3 is 13 residues. The CDR3 reads CASSYLADYGYTF. As DNA, the CDR3 is TGTGCCAGCAGTTACTTGGCGGACTATGGCTACACCTTC.

Ten or more counts support this clonotype. The genes are TRBV11-2 and TRBJ1-1; 7 nucleotides align to TRBD1. The CDR3 is 14 amino acids. The germline CDR1 and CDR2 sequences are SGHAT and FQNNGV. With V trimmed by 5 bases and J by 5 bases, 8 bases remained unmatched. CDR3 region: CASSLRQGWTEAFF. CDR3 DNA: TGTGCCAGCAGCCTAAGACAGGGTTGGACTGAAGCTTTCTTT.